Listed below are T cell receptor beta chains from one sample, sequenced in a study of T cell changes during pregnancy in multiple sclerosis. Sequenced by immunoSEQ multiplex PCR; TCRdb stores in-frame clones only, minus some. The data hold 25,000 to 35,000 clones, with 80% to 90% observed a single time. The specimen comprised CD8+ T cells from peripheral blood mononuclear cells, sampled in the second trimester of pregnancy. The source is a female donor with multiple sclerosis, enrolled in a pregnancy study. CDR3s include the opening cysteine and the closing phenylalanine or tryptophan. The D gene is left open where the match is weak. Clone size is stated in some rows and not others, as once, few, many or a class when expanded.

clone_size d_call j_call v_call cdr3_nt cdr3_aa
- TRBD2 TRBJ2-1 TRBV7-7 TGTGCTAGCAGCCAACTCGGACTAGCGGGAGGGCCTCACAATGAGCAGTTCTTC CASSQLGLAGGPHNEQFF
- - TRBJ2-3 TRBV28 TGTGCCAGCAGAGGCCAGCAGGGCACAGATACGCAGTATTTT CASRGQQGTDTQYF
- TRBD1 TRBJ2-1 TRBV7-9 TGTGCCAGCAGCTTAGCGCCGGGGACAGACAATGAGCAGTTCTTC CASSLAPGTDNEQFF
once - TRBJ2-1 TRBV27 TGTGCCAGCAGTTCGCGCAGGGGCATATCCTACAATGAGCAGTTCTTC CASSSRRGISYNEQFF
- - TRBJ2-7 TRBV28 TGTGCCAGCAGTTTAAATCTGTACGAGCAGTACTTC CASSLNLYEQYF
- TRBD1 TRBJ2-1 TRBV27 TGTGCCAGCAGCCTCAGGGGGCCCTACAATGAGCAGTTCTTC CASSLRGPYNEQFF
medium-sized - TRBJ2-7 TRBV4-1 TGCGCCAGCAGCCAAGAGGGAGCGGGTTCTACCTACGAGCAGTACTTC CASSQEGAGSTYEQYF
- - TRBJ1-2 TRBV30 TGTGCCTGGAGTTCAGGGTCCCCCTATGGCTACACCTTC CAWSSGSPYGYTF
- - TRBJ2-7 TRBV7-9 TGTGCCAGCACCGGGGAACCGGGACACTTCTACGAGCAGTACTTC CASTGEPGHFYEQYF
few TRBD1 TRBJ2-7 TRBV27 TGTGCCAGCAGTTCACAGGGGGTGGGCTCCTACGAGCAGTACTTC CASSSQGVGSYEQYF
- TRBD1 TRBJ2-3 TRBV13 TGTGCCAGCAGCGTCGAGGGACAGTTAAGCACAGATACGCAGTATTTT CASSVEGQLSTDTQYF
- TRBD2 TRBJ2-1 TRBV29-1 TGCAGCGTTGCGACTAGCGGGAGGCACCTTTCCTACAATGAGCAGTTCTTC CSVATSGRHLSYNEQFF
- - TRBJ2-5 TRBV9 TGTGCCAGCAGCGTAGACGACATAAAGACCCAGTACTTC CASSVDDIKTQYF
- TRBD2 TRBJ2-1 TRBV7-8 TGTGCCAGCAGCGCCGGACTAGCGGGGGGGATACGGGACAATGAGCAGTTCTTC CASSAGLAGGIRDNEQFF
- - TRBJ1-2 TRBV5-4 TGTGCCAGCAGCGATGCAGGGGATGGCTACACCTTC CASSDAGDGYTF
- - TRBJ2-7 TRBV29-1 TGCAGCGTTGGAGCGAGAATGTCCTACGAGCAGTACTTC CSVGARMSYEQYF
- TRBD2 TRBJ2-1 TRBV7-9 TGTGCCAGCAGCTCTAGCGGCGATCCACGCAATGAGCAGTTCTTC CASSSSGDPRNEQFF
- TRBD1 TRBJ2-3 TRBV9 TGTGCCAGCAGCGCTAGAACCGACAGGGGCCTTAGCACAGATACGCAGTATTTT CASSARTDRGLSTDTQYF
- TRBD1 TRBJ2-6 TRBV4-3 TGCGCCAGCAGCCCAGAGACAGGGCTCTCTGGGGCCAACGTCCTGACTTTC CASSPETGLSGANVLTF
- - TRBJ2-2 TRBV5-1 TGCGCCAGCTTCGTAACCGGGAGACAGGGTGGGACCGGGGAGCTGTTTTTT CASFVTGRQGGTGELFF